These 17 T cell receptor beta chains were sequenced from one sample in a study of blood T cell repertoires in COVID-19. Assay: immunoSEQ multiplex PCR; the TCRdb copy retains only in-frame clones and omits some. This table holds 200,000 or so clones, roughly nine tenths found once. Sequenced sample: peripheral blood. The receptor set was obtained from a man aged 60 to 75 with COVID-19, enrolled during active disease.

The chain links TRBV12-3 or TRBV12-4 to TRBJ2-1, with no clear D. This CDR3 is 13 amino acids long. Trimming shortened V by 3 bases and J by 4 bases, and 7 bases separated the two germline ends. The CDR3 loop reads CASSLNSYNEQFF. CDR3 in DNA: TGTGCCAGCAGTTTGAACAGTTACAATGAGCAGTTCTTC.

The rearrangement joins TRBV14 to TRBJ2-1, with TRBD2 matching 10 bases. The CDR3 loop spans 15 amino acids. V lost 3 bases to trimming and J lost 4 bases; unmatched junction nucleotides: 3. Germline CDR1 SGHDN, CDR2 FVKESK. In nucleotides, the CDR3 is TGTGCCAGCAGCCAGAGGACTAGCGGTTACAATGAGCAGTTCTTC. This encodes CASSQRTSGYNEQFF.

The rearrangement links TRBV29-1 to TRBJ1-1; TRBD1 aligns across 7 bases. CDR1 and CDR2 from the germline V gene are SQVTM and ANQGSEA. This CDR3 region has 13 residues. J was trimmed by 1 base and V by 6 bases; bases with no gene match: 5. The CDR3 DNA follows: TGCAGCGTGTCACAGGGGTCGAACACTGAAGCTTTCTTT. Its protein product is CSVSQGSNTEAFF.

This clone was seen a handful of times. J is TRBJ1-1 and V is TRBV18, with 12 bases identical to TRBD1. Germline CDR1 and CDR2: KGHSH and LQKENI. The CDR3 has 23 residues. Germline trimming cut 1 base from V and 4 bases from J; bases unmatched to any gene: 25. The CDR3 region has the DNA TGTGCCAGCTCACCACGGGCTGCCGGGACAGGGGGCGTGGGGAGACCCCCTGGCACTGAAGCTTTCTTT. It encodes CASSPRAAGTGGVGRPPGTEAFF.

The chain's CDR3 is CSVDAGGLGTDTQYF. CDR3 nucleotide sequence: TGCAGCGTTGACGCGGGAGGATTAGGCACAGATACGCAGTATTTT. The chain carries TRBV29-1 and TRBJ2-3; 8 bases are a match to TRBD2. Trimming at V came to 3 bases and at J to 1 base, leaving 6 bases not matched to a gene. The CDR3 is 15 amino acids. Germline V gene data show CDR1 as SQVTM and CDR2 as ANQGSEA.

The V and J genes are TRBV4-3 and TRBJ2-7; 8 bases map to TRBD1. V trimming: 1 base; J trimming: 2 bases; junction bases outside the gene matches: 10. This CDR3 has 17 residues. Germline V gene sequence: CDR1 LGHNA, CDR2 YSLEER. CDR3 region: CASSQGHVSGGPYEQYF. The CDR3 bases are TGCGCCAGCAGCCAAGGCCACGTCTCAGGGGGCCCCTACGAGCAGTACTTC.

The count of this clone is one. This chain uses TRBV2 with TRBJ2-7; tentative D call: TRBD2 (5 bases). Germline CDR1 reads SNHLY; CDR2 reads FYNNEI. Trimming left V 7 bases short and J 0 bases short, with 13 bases between. CDR3 length: 14 amino acids. The CDR3 spells CASKGRHNSYEQYF. The CDR3 bases are TGTGCCAGCAAAGGGAGACATAACTCCTACGAGCAGTACTTC.

In DNA, the CDR3 is TGTGCCAGCACCACTCAGGGTGGCTCTGGAAACACCATATATTTT. It yields the protein CASTTQGGSGNTIYF. The chain has TRBV5-4 and TRBJ1-3, with a tentative D call TRBD1 (5 bases). The CDR3 runs to 15 residues. V lost 6 bases and J 0 bases, leaving 13 bases between the germline ends. Germline CDR1 reads SGHNT; CDR2 reads YYREEE (reference sequence).

The chain combines TRBV30 with TRBJ1-1; D is perhaps TRBD1 (5 bases). The CDR3 loop spans 14 amino acids. Germline CDR1 and CDR2: GTSNPN and SVGIG (reference sequence). Trimming shortened V by 1 base and J by 4 bases, and 13 bases separated the two germline ends. CDR3 nucleotides: TGTGCCTGGAGTGCTGGAGGGGCAGGCACTGAAGCTTTCTTT. It specifies CAWSAGGAGTEAFF.

This chain links TRBV3-1 (or the pseudogene TRBV3-2) with TRBJ1-3; 7 nucleotides agree with TRBD1. The CDR3 extends over 14 amino acids. Germline V gene sequence: CDR1 LGHDT, CDR2 YNNKEL (reference sequence). V shed 2 bases, J shed 4 bases, and the junction held 2 bases outside the gene matches. Written as DNA, the CDR3 is TGTGCCAGCAGCCAAAGGACAGGAGGAAACACCATATATTTT. Residues: CASSQRTGGNTIYF.

The chain links TRBV30 to TRBJ2-5, with TRBD1 matching 9 bases. The CDR3 totals 16 residues. With V trimmed by 1 base and J by 1 base, 7 bases remained unmatched. Germline CDR1 GTSNPN, CDR2 SVGIG (reference sequence). CDR3 sequence: CAWSAPNRGRQETQYF. CDR3 in DNA: TGTGCCTGGAGTGCACCAAACAGGGGGCGCCAAGAGACCCAGTACTTC.

J is TRBJ2-1 and V is TRBV28; 9 bases line up with TRBD2. Germline trimming cut 3 bases from V and 9 bases from J; bases unmatched to any gene: 9. Germline V gives CDR1 MDHEN, CDR2 SYDVKM. The CDR3 is 15 residues long. CDR3 sequence reads: CASSFIAGGRTEQFF. In nucleotides, the CDR3 is TGTGCCAGCAGTTTTATCGCGGGAGGGCGGACTGAGCAGTTCTTC. The whole variable domain, remainder taken from reference TRBV28 and TRBJ2-1, is DVKVTQSSRYLVKRTGEKVFLECVQDMDHENMFWYRQDPGLGLRLIYFSYDVKMKEKGDIPEGYSVSREKKERFSLILESASTNQTSMYLCASSFIAGGRTEQFFGPGTRLTVL.

J is TRBJ1-1 and V is TRBV6-1, with 8 nucleotides matching TRBD1. The J segment lost 4 bases and the V segment lost 8 bases, leaving 6 bases of the junction unmatched. Germline loops: CDR1 MNHNS, CDR2 SASEGT. This CDR3 contains 13 residues. CDR3 residues: CASLVDRATEAFF. The CDR3 region has the DNA TGTGCCAGCTTGGTGGACAGGGCCACTGAAGCTTTCTTT.

The chain combines TRBV7-2 with TRBJ2-7; unclear D gene. The germline V gene has CDR1 SGHTA and CDR2 FQGNSA. The CDR3 runs to 16 residues. Between the trimmed V and J ends, which lost 0 bases and 4 bases, there was a span of 16 bases. Here the CDR3 DNA reads TGTGCCAGCAGCTTAGCCCCTCCGTATCCCACTTACGAGCAGTACTTC. This translates into CASSLAPPYPTYEQYF.

The gene calls are TRBV6-5 and TRBJ1-6; 9 bases fit TRBD1. The CDR3 totals 15 residues. Per the germline V gene, CDR1 is MNHEY and CDR2 is SVGAGI. V was pared by 0 bases and J by 8 bases, with 2 bases of the junction left unmatched. The CDR3 coding sequence is TGTGCCAGCAGTTACTCCGGGACAGGGCATTCACCCCTCCACTTT. The encoded protein is CASSYSGTGHSPLHF.

This sequence joins TRBV11-1 and TRBJ2-7; 7 nucleotides agree with TRBD2. Germline loops: CDR1 SGHAT, CDR2 FQDESV (reference sequence). The CDR3 runs to 16 residues. The junction had 10 bases not matched to a gene; V was cut back by 1 base and J by 4 bases. DNA of the CDR3: TGTGCCAGCAGCTTAGGCGGCGCGGGAGCGCAATACGAGCAGTACTTC. Encoded protein: CASSLGGAGAQYEQYF.

The chain couples TRBV10-3 to TRBJ2-7; TRBD1 matches at 10 bases. Trimming at V came to 7 bases and at J to 2 bases, leaving 11 bases not matched to a gene. The CDR3 totals 16 residues. Germline values: CDR1 ENHRY, CDR2 SYGVKD. The CDR3 DNA sequence: TGTGCCATCAACCCTGGCCGGGACAGGGGCACCTACGAGCAGTACTTC. Protein sequence: CAINPGRDRGTYEQYF.